These T cell receptor beta chains were read from a single sample in a study of OX40 agonist ivuxolimab in advanced cancers. Method: immunoSEQ multiplex PCR; TCRdb's copy keeps in-frame clones and lacks some. The profile shows under 50,000 clones, over 80% of them singletons. Specimen: CD4+ or CD8+ T cells sorted from blood, collected in a trial of the OX40 agonist ivuxolimab. All receptors come from an adult with an advanced solid tumor such as melanoma, head and neck, liver or kidney cancer. Each CDR3 is given with its conserved first and last residue. D genes are given only for firm matches. Size is stated for part of the rows, as once, few or many counts, or as a class when the clone is expanded.

CDR3nt: TGCGCCAGTCAAAGGGGAAACTCTGGGGCCAACGTCCTGACTTTC
CDR3aa: CASQRGNSGANVLTF
d_gene: .
j_gene: TRBJ2-6
abundance: .
v_gene: TRBV5-1

CDR3nt: TGTGCCAGCGGACAGCCGAGGACTGAAGCTTTCTTT
CDR3aa: CASGQPRTEAFF
d_gene: .
j_gene: TRBJ1-1
abundance: .
v_gene: TRBV28

CDR3nt: TGTGCCTCCGGGGGCCGACTAGGGGTCAATGAGCAGTTCTTC
CDR3aa: CASGGRLGVNEQFF
d_gene: .
j_gene: TRBJ2-1
abundance: few
v_gene: TRBV7-8

CDR3nt: TGTGCCAGCTCACCAAGTTCTCTGGGCGAGCAGTACTTC
CDR3aa: CASSPSSLGEQYF
d_gene: .
j_gene: TRBJ2-7
abundance: .
v_gene: TRBV18

CDR3nt: TGTGCCAGCAGTATCCGGGACCCGGCCTCCCATGAGCAGTTCTTC
CDR3aa: CASSIRDPASHEQFF
d_gene: .
j_gene: TRBJ2-1
abundance: .
v_gene: TRBV28

CDR3nt: TGTGCCAGTAGTCCCCCCGGGACAGCATCTAACTATGGCTACACCTTC
CDR3aa: CASSPPGTASNYGYTF
d_gene: TRBD1
j_gene: TRBJ1-2
abundance: .
v_gene: TRBV19

CDR3nt: TGCGCCAGCAGCCAAGATCGTTTAGGGGGACCTAATGAAAAACTGTTTTTT
CDR3aa: CASSQDRLGGPNEKLFF
d_gene: .
j_gene: TRBJ1-4
abundance: .
v_gene: TRBV4-3

CDR3nt: TGTGCCAGCAGCCCCTGGGGCGTACAAGAGACCCAGTACTTC
CDR3aa: CASSPWGVQETQYF
d_gene: .
j_gene: TRBJ2-5
abundance: .
v_gene: TRBV6-6

CDR3nt: TGTGCCAGCTCACCGGCAGGGGGCTATAATACGCAGTATTTT
CDR3aa: CASSPAGGYNTQYF
d_gene: TRBD1
j_gene: TRBJ2-3
abundance: few
v_gene: TRBV18

CDR3nt: TGCGCCAGCAGCCCCGGGACAAGGGGAGGCTATGGCTACACCTTC
CDR3aa: CASSPGTRGGYGYTF
d_gene: .
j_gene: TRBJ1-2
abundance: .
v_gene: TRBV10-2

CDR3nt: TGCGCCAGCAGCCCCCGACCCTTCCAAGAGACCCAGTACTTC
CDR3aa: CASSPRPFQETQYF
d_gene: .
j_gene: TRBJ2-5
abundance: .
v_gene: TRBV4-3

CDR3nt: TGCGCCAGCAGCGGGACGACAGGGGGGACGACTGAAGCTTTCTTT
CDR3aa: CASSGTTGGTTEAFF
d_gene: TRBD1
j_gene: TRBJ1-1
abundance: few
v_gene: TRBV5-1

CDR3nt: TGTGCCAGCAGTTTAAGGACAGAGCAGTTCTTC
CDR3aa: CASSLRTEQFF
d_gene: .
j_gene: TRBJ2-1
abundance: few
v_gene: TRBV28

CDR3nt: TGTGCCAGTACCACAGAATACAATGAGCAGTTCTTC
CDR3aa: CASTTEYNEQFF
d_gene: .
j_gene: TRBJ2-1
abundance: .
v_gene: TRBV18

CDR3nt: TGTGCCAGCAGCTTGCGGAACACTGAAGCTTTCTTT
CDR3aa: CASSLRNTEAFF
d_gene: .
j_gene: TRBJ1-1
abundance: few
v_gene: TRBV5-8

CDR3nt: TGCGCCAGCAGCCAGGGGGAGACTAATGAAAAACTGTTTTTT
CDR3aa: CASSQGETNEKLFF
d_gene: .
j_gene: TRBJ1-4
abundance: .
v_gene: TRBV4-1

CDR3nt: TGTGCCAGCAGCCCCCTGGGGCTAGCGGACAATGAGCAGTTCTTC
CDR3aa: CASSPLGLADNEQFF
d_gene: TRBD2
j_gene: TRBJ2-1
abundance: .
v_gene: TRBV4-2

CDR3nt: TGCGCCAGCAGCTTGGATCTCGGGGGCTCCTACAATGAGCAGTTCTTC
CDR3aa: CASSLDLGGSYNEQFF
d_gene: .
j_gene: TRBJ2-1
abundance: .
v_gene: TRBV5-1

CDR3nt: TGTGCCAGTAGTTACAGGGTCGAGAGTACTGAAGCTTTCTTT
CDR3aa: CASSYRVESTEAFF
d_gene: .
j_gene: TRBJ1-1
abundance: .
v_gene: TRBV19

CDR3nt: TGTGCCAGCAGCTTAGACCCTACGGGTTCTAACGGGGAGCTGTTTTTT
CDR3aa: CASSLDPTGSNGELFF
d_gene: .
j_gene: TRBJ2-2
abundance: .
v_gene: TRBV11-2

CDR3nt: TGTGCCACCGGGCAGGGGATGCTAGGAACTGAAGCTTTCTTT
CDR3aa: CATGQGMLGTEAFF
d_gene: .
j_gene: TRBJ1-1
abundance: .
v_gene: TRBV18

CDR3nt: TGTGCCAGCTCACCACCGGGACAGGGAATGTACGAGCAGTACTTC
CDR3aa: CASSPPGQGMYEQYF
d_gene: TRBD1
j_gene: TRBJ2-7
abundance: .
v_gene: TRBV18

CDR3nt: TGCAGCAGTGACAGGGGAGCTGTCTACAATGAGCAGTTCTTC
CDR3aa: CSSDRGAVYNEQFF
d_gene: TRBD1
j_gene: TRBJ2-1
abundance: .
v_gene: TRBV29-1

CDR3nt: TGCGCCAGCAGCCTGGGGCGACAAGAGACCCAGTACTTC
CDR3aa: CASSLGRQETQYF
d_gene: .
j_gene: TRBJ2-5
abundance: .
v_gene: TRBV5-1

CDR3nt: TGTGCCACCAGTAGCGGACTAGCGGGGACCCAAGAGACCCAGTACTTC
CDR3aa: CATSSGLAGTQETQYF
d_gene: TRBD2
j_gene: TRBJ2-5
abundance: .
v_gene: TRBV15

CDR3nt: TGTGCCAGCAGCTTAGGGGGACTAGCGGGAGTCGCCAAAAACATTCAGTACTTC
CDR3aa: CASSLGGLAGVAKNIQYF
d_gene: TRBD2
j_gene: TRBJ2-4
abundance: .
v_gene: TRBV11-2

CDR3nt: TGCGCCAGCACAAGGACTAGCGGGAGTGTAAATGAGCAGTTCTTC
CDR3aa: CASTRTSGSVNEQFF
d_gene: TRBD2
j_gene: TRBJ2-1
abundance: .
v_gene: TRBV4-1

CDR3nt: TGTGCCAGCGCCGTGGGACAGGCCACCTACGAGCAGTACTTC
CDR3aa: CASAVGQATYEQYF
d_gene: TRBD1
j_gene: TRBJ2-7
abundance: .
v_gene: TRBV18

CDR3nt: TGTGCCAGCAGCTCCCGGTTAGATTCACCCCTCCACTTT
CDR3aa: CASSSRLDSPLHF
d_gene: .
j_gene: TRBJ1-6
abundance: .
v_gene: TRBV7-6